The 21 T cell receptor beta chains below all came from one sample that was sequenced in a study of quantifying T cell responses using KT2 cells. Study in general: RNA was reverse transcribed with TCR alpha and beta constant-region primers.

A single-stranded UMI oligo with SP2 sequence was ligated to cDNA 3' ends. An equimolar mix of RC1.1 and RC1.2 primed the beta chain across TRBC1 and TRBC2. TCRdb processed the UMI-ligation and nested PCR reads anew with MiXCR; each CDR3 protein has one entry. The data contain tens of thousands of distinct CDR3 sequences, around 12% of them singletons. The source material was PBMCs spiked with cells of the T cell clone KT2. The source of these receptors is a human donor.

The table lists this clonotype with many counts. The chain recombines TRBV3-1 with TRBJ2-1, with D unresolved. Trimming removed 0 bases at V and 2 bases at J, with 8 bases between. The germline CDR1 and CDR2 sequences are LGHDT and YNNKEL (reference sequence). CDR3 length: 15 amino acids. The CDR3 spells CASSQDSSAYNEQFF. The CDR3 coding sequence is TGTGCCAGCAGCCAAGACTCCAGCGCCTACAATGAGCAGTTCTTC.

This clonotype has more than one count but fewer than ten. The rearrangement joins TRBV6-2 or TRBV6-3 to TRBJ2-5, with 8 bases aligning to TRBD2. Per the germline V gene, CDR1 is MNHEY and CDR2 is SVGEGT. The CDR3 spans 14 residues. Trimming took 5 bases from V and 3 from J; bases not matched to a gene: 5. CDR3 coding DNA: TGTGCCAGCAGTAGGGGACTAGTAGAAGAGACCCAGTACTTC. Protein: CASSRGLVEETQYF.

Only a few counts were recorded for this clonotype. This sequence joins TRBV6-2 or TRBV6-3 and TRBJ1-2; D may be TRBD1 (6 bases). V lost 5 bases to trimming and J lost 1 base, with 14 bases between them. Germline V gene sequence: CDR1 MNHEY, CDR2 SVGEGT. The CDR3 is 15 amino acids. This CDR3 reads CASSDGGGGNYGYTF. In DNA form, the CDR3 reads TGTGCCAGCAGTGACGGGGGCGGTGGTAACTATGGCTACACCTTC.

The rearrangement links TRBV6-2 or TRBV6-3 to TRBJ1-1; D is uncertain. The germline CDR1 and CDR2 sequences are MNHEY and SVGEGT. V was shortened by 10 bases and J by 3 bases, with 12 bases between the two germline ends. The CDR3 runs to 12 residues. The CDR3 nucleotides read TGTGCCACCTCCGCGGTTTACACTGAAGCTTTCTTT. It is translated as CATSAVYTEAFF.

This clonotype was detected only a few times. This chain uses TRBV12-3 or TRBV12-4 with TRBJ2-1, with a possible D match to TRBD1 (6 bases). The CDR3 length is 15 residues. Trimming left V 3 bases short and J 8 bases short, with 17 bases between. The CDR3 sequence: CASSLRTAPGDEQFF. CDR3 bases: TGTGCCAGCAGTTTGAGGACAGCGCCCGGGGATGAGCAGTTCTTC.

V usage is TRBV7-2 and J usage is TRBJ1-2; 12 bases fit TRBD1. Germline CDR1 and CDR2: SGHTA and FQGNSA. With 2 bases clipped from V and 4 bases from J, the junction kept 2 bases outside the gene matches. The CDR3 length is 15 residues. Here the CDR3 reads CASSLSGQGAYGYTF. CDR3 nucleotide sequence: TGTGCCAGCAGCTTATCGGGACAGGGGGCCTATGGCTACACCTTC.

There are many counts of this clonotype. V gene TRBV30 combines with J gene TRBJ1-1; D might be TRBD1 (6 bases). The CDR3 is 13 residues long. V shed 1 base and J shed 1 base, with 7 bases lying between them. The germline CDR1 and CDR2 sequences are GTSNPN and SVGIG (reference sequence). This CDR3 reads CAWSDRENTEAFF. CDR3 sequence (DNA): TGTGCCTGGAGTGACAGGGAGAACACTGAAGCTTTCTTT.

Regarding this clonotype: A junction boundary mismatches the germline segment, possibly from a read error. The CDR3 DNA follows: TGTGCCAGCAGCCCGGGTGGTTACACTGAAGCTCTCTTT. Encoded protein: CASSPGGYTEALF. V usage is TRBV12-3 or TRBV12-4 and J usage is TRBJ1-1; no firm D call. The CDR3 runs to 13 residues.

In this sample, this clonotype turned up a few times. The CDR3, as DNA: TGCAGCGTCCGGGACACAGGGGGGAACTCACCCCTCCACTTT. The encoded protein is CSVRDTGGNSPLHF. The rearrangement joins TRBV29-1 to TRBJ1-6, with TRBD1 identical over 8 bases. Per the germline V gene, CDR1 is SQVTM and CDR2 is ANQGSEA. The CDR3 loop spans 14 amino acids. The ends lost 6 bases at V and 10 bases at J; junction bases unmatched: 11.

The V and J genes are TRBV4-2 and TRBJ2-2; 8 nucleotides align to TRBD1. The CDR3 has 18 residues. The V segment lost 0 bases and the J segment 1 base; nucleotides outside the gene matches: 7. Germline CDR1 is LGHNA and CDR2 is YNFKEQ. DNA for the CDR3: TGTGCCAGCAGCCAAGAAGGAGGGACAGGTCGGAACACCGGGGAGCTGTTTTTT. This encodes CASSQEGGTGRNTGELFF.

This clonotype was seen many times. The chain uses TRBV6-1 and TRBJ1-2; D gene uncertain. Germline V gene sequence: CDR1 MNHNS, CDR2 SASEGT. V was clipped by 2 bases and J by 8 bases, with 12 bases between them. CDR3 length equals 13 residues. CDR3 amino acids: CASSEHSGRGYTF. CDR3 DNA: TGTGCCAGCAGTGAACATAGCGGGCGAGGCTACACCTTC.

The chain recombines TRBV11-2 with TRBJ2-1; no firm D call. Trimming stripped 1 base from V and 0 bases from J, with 10 bases between. Germline V gene lookup returns CDR1 SGHAT and CDR2 FQNNGV. This CDR3 has 16 amino acids. Here the CDR3 reads CASSLAGSSSYNEQFF. Written as DNA, the CDR3 is TGTGCCAGCAGCTTAGCGGGCAGCAGCTCCTACAATGAGCAGTTCTTC. The full variable domain, its missing parts supplied by reference TRBV11-2 and TRBJ2-1, is EAGVAQSPRYKIIEKRQSVAFWCNPISGHATLYWYQQILGQGPKLLIQFQNNGVVDDSQLPKDRFSAERLKGVDSTLKIQPAKLEDSAVYLCASSLAGSSSYNEQFFGPGTRLTVL.

This clonotype has a count of ten or more. This chain uses TRBV20-1 with TRBJ2-3, with D perhaps TRBD2 (5 bases). The germline V and J ends were trimmed by 0 bases and 6 bases, with 16 bases remaining between them. Germline CDR1 is DFQATT and CDR2 is SNEGSKA (reference sequence). CDR3 size: 15 residues. Here the CDR3 DNA reads TGCAGTGCTAGAGACGGGATCCCTCTGCCGGATACGCAGTATTTT. Encoded protein: CSARDGIPLPDTQYF.

The CDR3 loop reads CASKVGTSSYNEQFF. CDR3 DNA sequence: TGTGCCAGCAAGGTTGGGACAAGCTCCTACAATGAGCAGTTCTTC. The chain has TRBV11-2 and TRBJ2-1, with a possible D match to TRBD1 (6 bases). Germline V lookup: CDR1 SGHAT, CDR2 FQNNGV. V shed 7 bases and J shed 0 bases, with 13 bases lying between them. The CDR3 sequence is 15 residues long.

This clonotype came up a few times. The chain has TRBV15 and TRBJ2-5; perhaps TRBD1 as D (6 bases). V was pared by 1 base and J by 3 bases, with 9 bases between. The germline gives CDR1 LNHNV, CDR2 YYDKDF (reference sequence). This CDR3 spans 14 amino acids. The CDR3 is CATSRGTVKETQYF. CDR3 nucleotide sequence: TGTGCCACCAGCAGAGGGACAGTTAAAGAGACCCAGTACTTC.

The table lists this clonotype with a few counts. The chain joins TRBV5-1 to TRBJ2-5, with D hard to call. The length of the CDR3 is 13 residues. Germline CDR1 SGHRS, CDR2 YFSETQ. The V end lost 1 base, the J end lost 1 base, and 5 bases lay between the germline ends. The DNA for the CDR3 is TGCGCCAGCAGCTTGCTAATCCAAGAGACCCAGTACTTC. Translation: CASSLLIQETQYF.

This clonotype was observed a few times. The CDR3 DNA is TGTGCCAGCAGTTACGAAACGGCCTATGGCTACACCTTC. It encodes CASSYETAYGYTF. The chain carries TRBV6-2 or TRBV6-3 and TRBJ1-2; D gene ambiguous. Trimming stripped 2 bases from V and 4 bases from J, with 8 bases between. The length of the CDR3 is 13 residues. The V gene's germline CDR1 is MNHEY and CDR2 SVGEGT.

The V and J genes are TRBV11-2 and TRBJ2-5, with 7 nucleotides matching TRBD1. V was clipped by 6 bases and J by 2 bases; unmatched bases: 9. The CDR3 is 15 residues long. Germline CDR1 is SGHAT and CDR2 is FQNNGV. The CDR3 region is CASRRPGQKQETQYF. The DNA of the CDR3 is TGTGCCAGCAGGCGGCCGGGACAGAAACAAGAGACCCAGTACTTC.

The V and J genes are TRBV27 and TRBJ2-1, with 11 bases fitting TRBD2. J was trimmed by 1 base and V by 5 bases; bases with no gene match: 4. CDR1 is MNHEY and CDR2 is SMNVEV in the germline V gene (reference sequence). CDR3 size: 16 residues. The CDR3 sequence is CASSPLAGGSYNEQFF. In nucleotides, the CDR3 is TGTGCCAGCAGTCCCCTAGCGGGAGGATCCTACAATGAGCAGTTCTTC.

With regard to this clonotype: A read error may produce the germline difference seen at one junction end. The chain employs TRBV29-1 and TRBJ1-2; 7 positions agree with TRBD1. Germline V gene data show CDR1 as SQVTM and CDR2 as ANQGSEA. This CDR3 spans 13 amino acids. This chain's CDR3 is CSVENPGGYGYNF. The CDR3 region has the DNA TGCAGCGTTGAAAACCCAGGGGGTTATGGCTACAACTTC.

This clonotype was counted only a few times. The V and J genes are TRBV7-2 and TRBJ2-2; no definite D call. Germline assignment: CDR1 SGHTA and CDR2 FQGNSA. The CDR3 loop spans 14 amino acids. Trimming pared 8 bases from V and 0 bases from J, leaving 10 bases between. CDR3 in DNA: TGTGCCAGCGTGCTAAACCCGAACACCGGGGAGCTGTTTTTT. Protein product: CASVLNPNTGELFF.